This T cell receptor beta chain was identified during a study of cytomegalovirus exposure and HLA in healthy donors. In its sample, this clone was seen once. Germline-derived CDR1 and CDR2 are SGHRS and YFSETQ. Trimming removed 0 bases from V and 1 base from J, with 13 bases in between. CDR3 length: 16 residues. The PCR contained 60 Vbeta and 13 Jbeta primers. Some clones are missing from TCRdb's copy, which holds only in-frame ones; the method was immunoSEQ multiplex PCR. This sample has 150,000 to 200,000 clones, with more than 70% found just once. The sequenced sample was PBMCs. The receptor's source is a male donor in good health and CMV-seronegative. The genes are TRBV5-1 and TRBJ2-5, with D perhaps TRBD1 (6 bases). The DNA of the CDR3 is TGCGCCAGCAGCTTGGCGAATTGGGACATCCAAGAGACCCAGTACTTC. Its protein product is CASSLANWDIQETQYF.